The 13 T cell receptor beta chains presented below share a single source sample, sequenced in a study of CD8 T cells in Susac syndrome. Reverse transcription of about 0.45 to 1 ug RNA was performed with random hexamers. TCRdb redid the calling of the immunoSEQ multiplex PCR reads with MiXCR, one entry per CDR3 protein. The sample shows about 130,000 distinct CDR3 sequences, 93% of them seen only once. The specimen sequenced was CD8+ T cells from PBMCs. These receptors were taken from a human donor with multiple sclerosis.

The V and J genes are TRBV20-1 and TRBJ1-6; no firm D call. Deletions cut 1 base from V and 2 bases from J, with 9 bases between. Germline V gene data show CDR1 as DFQATT and CDR2 as SNEGSKA (reference sequence). This CDR3 is 15 amino acids long. The CDR3 protein is CSARVGSPYNSPLHF. In DNA, the CDR3 is TGCAGTGCTAGAGTAGGATCCCCCTATAATTCACCCCTCCACTTT.

The chain employs TRBV12-3 or TRBV12-4 and TRBJ2-5; TRBD2 matches 13 bases. V gave up 1 base and J gave up 4 bases; unmatched junction bases: 3. The CDR3 runs 16 residues. The CDR3 DNA reads TGTGCCAGCAGTTTAGTCGGACTAGCGGGAGTAGAGACCCAGTACTTC. Its translation is CASSLVGLAGVETQYF.

The chain has TRBV3-1 and TRBJ2-1, with 11 bases matching TRBD2. CDR1 and CDR2 from the germline V gene are LGHDT and YNNKEL (reference sequence). This CDR3 has 16 residues. Trimming cost V 4 bases and J 2 bases; bases outside gene matches: 4. In nucleotides, the CDR3 is TGTGCCAGCAGCCGCCCTAGCGGGAGGACCTACAATGAGCAGTTCTTC. It is translated as CASSRPSGRTYNEQFF.

V gene TRBV4-1 combines with J gene TRBJ2-3, with 9 bases lining up with TRBD2. CDR1 is MGHRA, CDR2 YSYEKL, per germline. Trimming removed 0 bases from V and 3 bases from J; junction bases left unmatched: 16. The CDR3 spans 20 residues. The CDR3 region is CASSQEIRRELAGNTDTQYF. CDR3 in DNA: TGCGCCAGCAGCCAAGAAATTCGCCGAGAACTAGCGGGCAATACAGATACGCAGTATTTT.

The chain combines TRBV7-9 with TRBJ2-3; 7 bases align to TRBD2. The CDR3 totals 15 residues. The V segment lost 5 bases and the J segment 5 bases; nucleotides outside the gene matches: 10. The V gene's germline CDR1 is SEHNR and CDR2 FQNEAQ (reference sequence). The CDR3 protein is CASSAKAGREDTQYF. DNA of the CDR3: TGTGCCAGCAGCGCCAAAGCGGGACGTGAAGATACGCAGTATTTT.

This clonotype came up a few times. The J gene is TRBJ2-7, the V gene TRBV7-3; 11 bases fit TRBD1. Germline V gives CDR1 SGHTA, CDR2 FQGTGA. Losses at the gene ends were 4 bases for V and 4 bases for J; bases not matched to a gene: 6. The CDR3 covers 15 residues. This chain's CDR3 is CASSSRTGGIYEQYF. The CDR3 DNA follows: TGTGCCAGCAGCTCCCGGACAGGGGGCATATACGAGCAGTACTTC. Supplemented by reference TRBV7-3 and TRBJ2-7, the full variable domain reads GAGVSQTPSNKVTEKGKYVELRCDPISGHTALYWYRQSLGQGPEFLIYFQGTGAADDSGLPNDRFFAVRPEGSVSTLKIQRTERGDSAVYLCASSSRTGGIYEQYFGPGTRLTVT.

The chain uses TRBV30 and TRBJ2-3, with a weak D call TRBD2 (5 bases). There are 18 residues in the CDR3. The germline CDR1 and CDR2 sequences are GTSNPN and SVGIG (reference sequence). V lost 2 bases and J lost 1, with 22 bases in between. CDR3 coding DNA: TGTGCCTGGAGTTTCCTGACTACTAACACTCTGGGCACAGATACGCAGTATTTT. This sequence encodes CAWSFLTTNTLGTDTQYF.

This chain joins TRBV5-1 and TRBJ2-1; D uncertain. The CDR3 has 14 amino acids. Trimming stripped 1 base from V and 10 bases from J, with 15 bases between. Germline CDR1 SGHRS, CDR2 YFSETQ. Here the CDR3 reads CASSLNHGNGEQFF. In DNA, the CDR3 is TGCGCCAGCAGCTTGAATCATGGCAATGGGGAGCAGTTCTTC.

About this clonotype itself: At one end the junction does not follow the germline gene, possibly because of a read error. The chain links TRBV7-9 to TRBJ1-1; unclear D gene. CDR3 length: 15 residues. The germline gives CDR1 SEHNR, CDR2 FQNEAQ (reference sequence). The CDR3: CDSSDQQAMNTEAFF. The CDR3 nucleotides read TGTGACAGCAGCGATCAGCAAGCTATGAACACTGAAGCTTTCTTT. The variable domain in full, with the rest retrieved from reference TRBV7-9 and TRBJ1-1, is DTGVSQNPRHKITKRGQNVTFRCDPISEHNRLYWYRQTLGQGPEFLTYFQNEAQLEKSRLLSDRFSAERPKGSFSTLEIQRTEQGDSAMYLCDSSDQQAMNTEAFFGQGTRLTVV.

About this clonotype: The germline gene is not matched at one end of the junction; a read error may be the cause. The rearrangement joins TRBV5-6 to TRBJ2-1; 11 bases fit TRBD2. Germline loops: CDR1 SGHDT, CDR2 YYEEEE. This CDR3 spans 13 amino acids. CDR3 region: CASSLRVLAGADF. CDR3 coding DNA: TGTGCCAGCAGCTTGAGGGTACTAGCGGGAGCAGACTTC.

The genes are TRBV19 and TRBJ2-4; D not resolved. Germline-derived CDR1 and CDR2 are LNHDA and SQIVND (reference sequence). Trimming took off 5 bases at V and 5 bases at J, with 13 bases between the two ends. The CDR3 loop spans 14 amino acids. The CDR3 loop is CASSSWNEENIQYF. For the CDR3, the DNA is TGTGCCAGTAGTTCGTGGAATGAGGAAAACATTCAGTACTTC.

This chain joins TRBV16 and TRBJ1-5; D is unresolved. Looked up from germline, CDR1 is KGHSY and CDR2 is FQNENV. The V and J ends lost 2 bases and 0 bases respectively, with 8 bases between them. The CDR3 totals 15 residues. The CDR3 DNA reads as TGTGCCAGCAGCCAACTCAAGGATAGCAATCAGCCCCAGCATTTT. Protein: CASSQLKDSNQPQHF. The full variable domain, with the rest looked up from reference TRBV16 and TRBJ1-5, is GEEVAQTPKHLVRGEGQKAKLYCAPIKGHSYVFWYQQVLKNEFKFLISFQNENVFDETGMPKERFSAKCLPNSPCSLEIQATKLEDSAVYFCASSQLKDSNQPQHFGDGTRLSIL.

J is TRBJ2-4 and V is TRBV7-2; weak D call: TRBD2 (6 bases). Looked up from germline, CDR1 is SGHTA and CDR2 is FQGNSA. Deletions cut 5 bases from V and 0 bases from J, with 14 bases between. The CDR3 totals 16 residues. The CDR3 DNA reads as TGTGCCAGCAGCCGAGAAGGCGGGGTAGCCAAAAACATTCAGTACTTC. This encodes CASSREGGVAKNIQYF.